The 7 T cell receptor beta chains below were found in one sample sequenced in a study of vaccination effects on CD4 cells after COVID-19. The protocol was immunoSEQ multiplex PCR, while the TCRdb copy is restricted to in-frame clones and leaves out a portion. Altogether 65,000 or so clones are present, about 72% being singletons, with the ten largest covering around 2.7%. Which antigens these TCRs recognize remains unknown. Prior to sequencing, the ViraFEST assay stimulated PBMC with viral peptide pools, which expanded the antigen-specific CD4+ T cells. Researchers isolated CD4+ T cells once ten to eleven days of culture had elapsed. None of these healthy vaccinees had been infected with SARS-CoV-2 before vaccination. The input for sequencing was CD4+ T cells from PBMCs cultured with HCoV-NL63 spike peptides, taken before COVID-19 vaccination. These receptors all stem from a human donor who received a COVID-19 vaccine.

The rearrangement joins TRBV30 to TRBJ2-3; 8 bases line up with TRBD1. Germline CDR1 reads GTSNPN; CDR2 reads SVGIG (reference sequence). The CDR3 totals 12 residues. Trimming at V came to 7 bases and at J to 6 bases, leaving 6 bases not matched to a gene. DNA of the CDR3: TGTGCCTTCGGACAGGGCCGGGATACGCAGTATTTT. This encodes CAFGQGRDTQYF.

This clone has a single count. The chain links TRBV14 to TRBJ1-1, with D possibly being TRBD1 (6 bases). Per germline, CDR1 SGHDN and CDR2 FVKESK. This CDR3 comprises 14 residues. V shed 2 bases and J shed 5 bases, with 12 bases lying between them. In nucleotides, the CDR3 is TGTGCCAGCAGCCAACGGGGGGCGCGGACTGAAGCTTTCTTT. It yields the protein CASSQRGARTEAFF.

The CDR3 region is CASSSRGGNNEQFF. The CDR3 DNA sequence: TGTGCCAGCAGCTCCAGAGGGGGGAACAATGAGCAGTTCTTC. The chain carries TRBV5-4 and TRBJ2-1, with D perhaps being TRBD1 or TRBD2 (6 bases each). This CDR3 region has 14 residues. Per germline, CDR1 SGHNT and CDR2 YYREEE (reference sequence). Deletions cut 3 bases from V and 5 bases from J, with 12 bases between.

This chain uses TRBV3-1 (or the pseudogene TRBV3-2) with TRBJ1-2, with 9 bases lining up with TRBD1. Germline CDR1 reads LGHDT; CDR2 reads YNNKEL (reference sequence). The trim removed 4 bases at V and 6 bases at J, leaving 9 bases unmatched. The CDR3 loop spans 15 amino acids. The CDR3 reads CASSRTGTGTHGYTF. The CDR3 bases are TGTGCCAGCAGCCGGACCGGGACAGGGACCCATGGCTACACCTTC.

The chain is built from TRBV30 and TRBJ1-3, with D possibly TRBD1 on 6 matching bases. Germline CDR1 GTSNPN, CDR2 SVGIG (reference sequence). The length of the CDR3 is 12 residues. The V end was cut by 4 bases, the J end by 3 bases, with 7 bases between. CDR3 in amino acids: CAWTGDGNTIYF. The CDR3 nucleotides read TGTGCCTGGACAGGGGATGGAAACACCATATATTTT.

The chain links TRBV12-5 to TRBJ1-5, with a weak D call TRBD1 (5 bases). V gave up 5 bases and J gave up 4 bases, with 12 bases separating them. The CDR3 extends over 14 amino acids. Germline assignment: CDR1 LGHNT and CDR2 FRNRAP. The DNA of the CDR3 is TGTGCTAGTGGTCTCGGGACGGGGAATCAGCCCCAGCATTTT. It is translated as CASGLGTGNQPQHF.

The chain has TRBV14 and TRBJ1-2, with D unclear. V lost 5 bases and J 4 bases, leaving 11 bases between the germline ends. The CDR3 loop spans 13 amino acids. Germline V gene lookup returns CDR1 SGHDN and CDR2 FVKESK. CDR3 protein: CASSDSRRYGYTF. Written as DNA, the CDR3 is TGTGCCAGCAGCGATAGTCGGCGCTATGGCTACACCTTC. Complete variable domain (other parts from reference TRBV14 and TRBJ1-2): EAGVTQFPSHSVIEKGQTVTLRCDPISGHDNLYWYRRVMGKEIKFLLHFVKESKQDESGMPNNRFLAERTGGTYSTLKVQPAELEDSGVYFCASSDSRRYGYTFGSGTRLTVV.